This T cell receptor beta chain stems from a study of PD-L1 blockade in urothelial cancer. Profiling relied on immunoSEQ multiplex PCR, and the TCRdb table lists in-frame clones only, not all of them. The sample consists of roughly 87,000 clones, 87% of them appearing once. This CDR3 has 16 amino acids. Germline lookup yields CDR1 MRHNA and CDR2 SNTAGT. V was pared by 7 bases and J by 5 bases, with 13 bases of the junction left unmatched. This material consisted of PBMCs, taken around atezolizumab (anti-PD-L1) treatment. V is TRBV6-4 and J is TRBJ2-1, with 8 nucleotides matching TRBD1. The source of this sequence is a woman in her 70s with urothelial cancer. The CDR3 bases are TGTGCCAGCATAAACCTTCCGGGACAGGCCAACAATGAGCAGTTCTTC. Its protein is CASINLPGQANNEQFF.